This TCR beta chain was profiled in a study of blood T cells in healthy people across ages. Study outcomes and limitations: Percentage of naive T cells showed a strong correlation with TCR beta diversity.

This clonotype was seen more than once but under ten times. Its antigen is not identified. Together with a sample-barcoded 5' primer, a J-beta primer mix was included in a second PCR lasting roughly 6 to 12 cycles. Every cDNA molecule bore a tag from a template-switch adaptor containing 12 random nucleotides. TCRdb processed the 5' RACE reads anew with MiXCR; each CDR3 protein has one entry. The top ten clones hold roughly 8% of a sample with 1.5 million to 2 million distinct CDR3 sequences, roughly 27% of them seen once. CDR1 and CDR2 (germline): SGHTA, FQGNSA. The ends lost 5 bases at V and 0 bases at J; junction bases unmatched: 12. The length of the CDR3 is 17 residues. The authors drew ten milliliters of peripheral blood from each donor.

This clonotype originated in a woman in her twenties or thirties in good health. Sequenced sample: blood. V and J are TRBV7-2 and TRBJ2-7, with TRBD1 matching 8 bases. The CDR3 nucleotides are TGTGCCAGCAGCCTCACAACTCGGACAGGGCGCTCCTACGAGCAGTACTTC. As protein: CASSLTTRTGRSYEQYF.